These 18 T cell receptor beta chains originate from one sample sequenced in a study of blood T cell repertoires in COVID-19. Sequencing used immunoSEQ multiplex PCR; TCRdb keeps in-frame clones, though not all of them. The sample carries approximately 530,000 clones, roughly nine tenths recorded once. Sequenced sample: peripheral blood. The source of these receptors is a woman aged 45-59 years with COVID-19, enrolled during active disease.

This chain links TRBV9 with TRBJ2-3, with a tentative D call TRBD1 (6 bases). The germline V gene encodes CDR1 SGDLS and CDR2 YYNGEE. The CDR3 loop spans 15 amino acids. Trimming took 0 bases from V and 2 from J, leaving 10 bases between them. CDR3 DNA sequence: TGTGCCAGCAGCGTAGGAGGGACACTCACAGATACGCAGTATTTT. This codes for CASSVGGTLTDTQYF.

The chain links TRBV7-8 to TRBJ2-3; 12 positions agree with TRBD2. V shed 5 bases, J shed 0 bases, and the junction held 0 bases outside the gene matches. Germline V gene data show CDR1 as SGHVS and CDR2 as FQNEAQ. The CDR3 totals 15 residues. The CDR3 DNA reads TGTGCCAGCAGCGGACTAGCGGGGAGCACAGATACGCAGTATTTT. Translated: CASSGLAGSTDTQYF.

The rearrangement uses TRBV15 and TRBJ1-2, with D tentatively TRBD1 (5 bases). V was pared by 4 bases and J by 5 bases, with 14 bases between. CDR3 length: 14 amino acids. CDR1 and CDR2 (germline): LNHNV, YYDKDF (reference sequence). The CDR3 DNA is TGTGCCACCAGCATCGACAGCACCTCTTATGGCTACACCTTC. Translating gives CATSIDSTSYGYTF. Full variable domain (remainder filled in from reference TRBV15 and TRBJ1-2): DAMVIQNPRYQVTQFGKPVTLSCSQTLNHNVMYWYQQKSSQAPKLLFHYYDKDFNNEADTPDNFQSRRPNTSFCFLDIRSPGLGDTAMYLCATSIDSTSYGYTFGSGTRLTVV.

The chain couples TRBV30 to TRBJ1-6, with D tentatively TRBD1 (6 bases). Per germline, CDR1 GTSNPN and CDR2 SVGIG (reference sequence). Trimming cost V 1 base and J 6 bases, with 16 bases left between them. The CDR3 is made up of 16 amino acids. The CDR3 protein is CAWSADRKSRNSPLHF. DNA of the CDR3: TGTGCCTGGAGTGCTGACAGGAAATCCCGTAATTCACCCCTCCACTTT. Full variable domain (missing parts from reference TRBV30 and TRBJ1-6): SQTIHQWPATLVQPVGSPLSLECTVEGTSNPNLYWYRQAAGRGLQLLFYSVGIGQISSEVPQNLSASRPQDRQFILSSKKLLLSDSGFYLCAWSADRKSRNSPLHFGNGTRLTVT.

The rearrangement uses TRBV4-1 and TRBJ1-1; D gene ambiguous. Per the germline V gene, CDR1 is MGHRA and CDR2 is YSYEKL. Trimming took off 6 bases at V and 1 base at J, with 9 bases between the two ends. This CDR3 region has 13 residues. CDR3 amino acids: CASRRHGNTEAFF. The CDR3, as DNA: TGCGCCAGCAGGCGCCACGGGAACACTGAAGCTTTCTTT.

V usage is TRBV18 and J usage is TRBJ1-2, with D unresolved. In germline, CDR1 is KGHSH, CDR2 LQKENI. Trimming left V 6 bases short and J 6 bases short, with 14 bases between. The CDR3 extends over 13 amino acids. In DNA form, the CDR3 reads TGTGCCAGCTCTACCAAGGCGGCCCATGGCTACACCTTC. This encodes CASSTKAAHGYTF. The full variable domain, completed using reference TRBV18 and TRBJ1-2, is NAGVMQNPRHLVRRRGQEARLRCSPMKGHSHVYWYRQLPEEGLKFMVYLQKENIIDESGMPKERFSAEFPKEGPSILRIQQVVRGDSAAYFCASSTKAAHGYTFGSGTRLTVV.

This clone has only a few counts. The chain couples TRBV5-6 to TRBJ2-5; 8 nucleotides agree with TRBD1. Unmatched junction bases numbered 4, after V lost 2 bases and J lost 10 bases. Germline CDR1 SGHDT, CDR2 YYEEEE. The CDR3 contains 12 residues. The CDR3 protein is CASSLGQGGQYF. CDR3 sequence (DNA): TGTGCCAGCAGCTTAGGACAGGGTGGCCAGTACTTC.

The rearrangement links TRBV5-1 to TRBJ2-3, with 9 bases that match TRBD1. The CDR3 runs to 15 residues. The germline gives CDR1 SGHRS, CDR2 YFSETQ. The junction had 5 bases not matched to a gene; V was cut back by 0 bases and J by 6 bases. The CDR3 nucleotides are TGCGCCAGCAGCTTGGGGGACAGGGCTCGGGATACGCAGTATTTT. It codes for CASSLGDRARDTQYF.

V gene TRBV2 combines with J gene TRBJ1-2, with 9 bases that match TRBD1. Looked up from germline, CDR1 is SNHLY and CDR2 is FYNNEI. The V gene end was trimmed by 6 bases and the J gene end by 4 bases; junction bases not matched to a gene: 18. The length of the CDR3 is 18 residues. This CDR3 is CASRALWDRVKGSYGYTF. The CDR3 DNA sequence: TGTGCCAGCAGGGCCCTCTGGGACAGGGTTAAAGGTAGCTATGGCTACACCTTC.

The genes are TRBV18 and TRBJ1-2, with TRBD1 matching over 8 bases. The CDR3 totals 13 residues. V lost 4 bases to trimming and J lost 6 bases; unmatched junction nucleotides: 4. Germline V lookup: CDR1 KGHSH, CDR2 LQKENI. CDR3 in amino acids: CASSLLQGDGYTF. As DNA, the CDR3 is TGTGCCAGCTCACTTTTACAGGGGGATGGCTACACCTTC.

The chain has TRBV30 and TRBJ1-1, with TRBD1 as a possible D gene (5 bases). From germline, CDR1 is GTSNPN and CDR2 SVGIG (reference sequence). The CDR3 covers 11 residues. The CDR3 coding sequence is TGTGCACGGGGGGGGGACACTGAAGCTTTCTTT. Protein: CARGGDTEAFF.

The chain is built from TRBV5-1 and TRBJ2-3, with a tentative D call TRBD2 (5 bases). Trimming pared 0 bases from V and 3 bases from J, leaving 14 bases between. CDR1 and CDR2 from the germline V gene are SGHRS and YFSETQ. This CDR3 comprises 16 residues. CDR3 protein: CASSLVPGMGTDTQYF. CDR3 coding DNA: TGCGCCAGCAGCTTGGTTCCGGGGATGGGGACAGATACGCAGTATTTT.

V gene TRBV4-1 combines with J gene TRBJ1-2, with D perhaps matching TRBD1 (6 bases). V was cut by 0 bases and J by 0 bases, with 14 bases left in between. The CDR3 runs to 17 residues. Germline CDR1 is MGHRA and CDR2 is YSYEKL. The CDR3 DNA sequence: TGCGCCAGCAGCCAAGATGACAGGACAGCAGCTAACTATGGCTACACCTTC. Translated: CASSQDDRTAANYGYTF.

CDR3 sequence: CASSLRGRLGQPQHF. The CDR3 DNA reads as TGTGCCAGCAGCTTGAGGGGCCGATTGGGTCAGCCCCAGCATTTT. The chain recombines TRBV5-5 with TRBJ1-5, with D maybe TRBD1 (5 bases). V was trimmed by 1 base and J by 6 bases, leaving 14 bases between them. The germline CDR1 and CDR2 sequences are SGHKS and YYEKEE (reference sequence). The CDR3 sequence is 15 residues long. Together with reference TRBV5-5 and TRBJ1-5, the CDR3 gives the full variable domain: DAGVTQSPTHLIKTRGQQVTLRCSPISGHKSVSWYQQVLGQGPQFIFQYYEKEERGRGNFPDRFSARQFPNYSSELNVNALLLGDSALYLCASSLRGRLGQPQHFGDGTRLSIL.

The V and J genes are TRBV2 and TRBJ2-3, with D possibly matching TRBD2 (5 bases). The CDR3 spans 15 residues. With 9 bases removed from V and 1 base from J, the gap between germline ends came to 17 bases. Germline V CDR1 and CDR2: SNHLY, FYNNEI. CDR3 in DNA: TGTGCCAGTACACCCCGGGCGGGCCGCACAGATACGCAGTATTTT. Amino acid sequence: CASTPRAGRTDTQYF. The whole variable domain, remainder taken from reference TRBV2 and TRBJ2-3, is EPEVTQTPSHQVTQMGQEVILRCVPISNHLYFYWYRQILGQKVEFLVSFYNNEISEKSEIFDDQFSVERPDGSNFTLKIRSTKLEDSAMYFCASTPRAGRTDTQYFGPGTRLTVL.

The chain joins TRBV5-1 to TRBJ1-2; D unresolved. V lost 1 base to trimming and J lost 1 base, with 5 bases between them. The length of the CDR3 is 13 residues. From germline, CDR1 is SGHRS and CDR2 YFSETQ. CDR3 DNA sequence: TGCGCCAGCAGCTTGACGGTTAACTATGGCTACACCTTC. Amino acid sequence: CASSLTVNYGYTF. Variable domain in full (rest from reference TRBV5-1 and TRBJ1-2): KAGVTQTPRYLIKTRGQQVTLSCSPISGHRSVSWYQQTPGQGLQFLFEYFSETQRNKGNFPGRFSGRQFSNSRSEMNVSTLELGDSALYLCASSLTVNYGYTFGSGTRLTVV.

The gene calls are TRBV12-3 or TRBV12-4 and TRBJ2-1, with 7 bases that match TRBD2. The trim removed 3 bases at V and 10 bases at J, leaving 3 bases unmatched. This CDR3 region has 12 residues. This CDR3 is CASSFYSGEQFF. The CDR3 region has the DNA TGTGCCAGCAGTTTCTATAGCGGGGAGCAGTTCTTC.

V gene TRBV4-1 combines with J gene TRBJ1-3, with D unresolved. Germline-derived CDR1 and CDR2 are MGHRA and YSYEKL. The V and J ends lost 0 bases and 5 bases respectively, with 11 bases between them. CDR3 size: 15 residues. CDR3 DNA sequence: TGCGCCAGCAGCCAAGAGGGCAGTCAAAGAAACACCATATATTTT. Amino acid sequence: CASSQEGSQRNTIYF.